This is a list of T cell receptor beta chains from one sample in a study of blood T cell repertoires in COVID-19. Some clones are missing from TCRdb's copy, which holds only in-frame ones; the method was immunoSEQ multiplex PCR. The sample lists fewer than 350,000 clones; about four fifths were seen once. The sequenced sample consisted of peripheral blood. Every receptor here comes from an older woman with active or convalescent COVID-19. The CDR3 runs from the conserved cysteine through the conserved F or W. The order of the fields is clone size, D gene, J gene, V gene, CDR3 DNA, CDR3 protein. D genes are given only for firm matches. Size is omitted from some rows. Given values are once, few, many or a class for expanded clones.

abundance: .; d_gene: .; j_gene: TRBJ1-6; v_gene: TRBV25-1; CDR3nt: TGTGCCAGCCGGGCAGGGGCCTTCGTTTCACCCCTCCACTTT; CDR3aa: CASRAGAFVSPLHF
abundance: .; d_gene: .; j_gene: TRBJ1-6; v_gene: TRBV10-1; CDR3nt: TGCGCCAGCAGTGGCAGGAATTCACCCCTCCACTTT; CDR3aa: CASSGRNSPLHF
abundance: .; d_gene: .; j_gene: TRBJ2-3; v_gene: TRBV6-5; CDR3nt: TGTGCCAGCAGTAGCCCACTAGCTAGTAAGCAGTATTTT; CDR3aa: CASSSPLASKQYF
abundance: .; d_gene: TRBD1; j_gene: TRBJ1-2; v_gene: TRBV10-3; CDR3nt: TGTGCCATCAGTCTCGGACAGGACTACACCTTC; CDR3aa: CAISLGQDYTF
abundance: few; d_gene: TRBD1; j_gene: TRBJ1-4; v_gene: TRBV7-9; CDR3nt: TGTGCCAGCAGTCAGGACAGGGAGGCCGAAAAACTGTTTTTT; CDR3aa: CASSQDREAEKLFF
abundance: .; d_gene: .; j_gene: TRBJ1-2; v_gene: TRBV27; CDR3nt: TGTGCCAGCAGTTCGGGGTTTGGCTATGGCTACACCTTC; CDR3aa: CASSSGFGYGYTF
abundance: .; d_gene: TRBD1; j_gene: TRBJ1-6; v_gene: TRBV5-4; CDR3nt: TGTGCCAGCAGCTTTGACAGGGCGGTGTCACCCCTCCACTTT; CDR3aa: CASSFDRAVSPLHF
abundance: .; d_gene: .; j_gene: TRBJ1-2; v_gene: TRBV19; CDR3nt: TGTGCCAGTAGTATTGAGGGGACTGACCTTTATGGCTACACCTTC; CDR3aa: CASSIEGTDLYGYTF
abundance: .; d_gene: TRBD1; j_gene: TRBJ1-2; v_gene: TRBV19; CDR3nt: TGTGCCAGTAGCACGGACAGGACCTATGGCTACACCTTC; CDR3aa: CASSTDRTYGYTF
abundance: .; d_gene: .; j_gene: TRBJ2-7; v_gene: TRBV12-3/TRBV12-4; CDR3nt: TGTGCCAGCAGTCCCGCGGGCTACGAGCAGTACTTC; CDR3aa: CASSPAGYEQYF
abundance: .; d_gene: .; j_gene: TRBJ2-2; v_gene: TRBV11-1; CDR3nt: TGTGCCAGCAGGTGGGGGGACACCGGGGAGCTGTTTTTT; CDR3aa: CASRWGDTGELFF
abundance: .; d_gene: .; j_gene: TRBJ2-7; v_gene: TRBV9; CDR3nt: TGTGCCAGCAGCGTAGCTGGCAGGTCCACCTACGAGCAGTACTTC; CDR3aa: CASSVAGRSTYEQYF
abundance: few; d_gene: .; j_gene: TRBJ1-3; v_gene: TRBV19; CDR3nt: TGTGCCAGTGGGGGCTTCTCTGGAAACACCATATATTTT; CDR3aa: CASGGFSGNTIYF
abundance: .; d_gene: TRBD2; j_gene: TRBJ2-7; v_gene: TRBV5-4; CDR3nt: TGTGCCAGCAGTTCAGCGGGGGGGGTCTCCTACGAGCAGTACTTC; CDR3aa: CASSSAGGVSYEQYF
abundance: .; d_gene: .; j_gene: TRBJ2-5; v_gene: TRBV21-1; CDR3nt: .; CDR3aa: CASSKAFVGQGTRATQYF
abundance: .; d_gene: TRBD2; j_gene: TRBJ2-2; v_gene: TRBV7-6; CDR3nt: TGTGCCAGCAGCTTAGTTGCTAGCGGGGGGGCCGGGGAGCTGTTTTTT; CDR3aa: CASSLVASGGAGELFF
abundance: .; d_gene: TRBD2; j_gene: TRBJ2-1; v_gene: TRBV4-2; CDR3nt: TGTGCCAGCACGCGCACTAGCGGGGGCCCGAGCTCCTACAATGAGCAGTTCTTC; CDR3aa: CASTRTSGGPSSYNEQFF
abundance: .; d_gene: .; j_gene: TRBJ1-5; v_gene: TRBV5-1; CDR3nt: TGCGCCAGCAGCTTAGAATCCTATAGCAATCAGCCCCAGCATTTT; CDR3aa: CASSLESYSNQPQHF
abundance: .; d_gene: .; j_gene: TRBJ1-1; v_gene: TRBV25-1; CDR3nt: TGTGCCAGCAGTGGGAGCATGAACACTGAAGCTTTCTTT; CDR3aa: CASSGSMNTEAFF
abundance: .; d_gene: .; j_gene: TRBJ2-5; v_gene: TRBV9; CDR3nt: TGTGCCAGCAGCGTAGCTGCGGCGGCGGGGTCCGAGACCCAGTACTTC; CDR3aa: CASSVAAAAGSETQYF
abundance: .; d_gene: TRBD1; j_gene: TRBJ2-5; v_gene: TRBV12-5; CDR3nt: TGTGCTAGTGGTTCAGGGACAGCTATCCAAGAGACCCAGTACTTC; CDR3aa: CASGSGTAIQETQYF
abundance: .; d_gene: .; j_gene: TRBJ1-1; v_gene: TRBV7-2; CDR3nt: TGTGCCAGCAGCACCGGCCTGGGGAGGGGGGGTACTGAAGCTTTCTTT; CDR3aa: CASSTGLGRGGTEAFF
abundance: .; d_gene: .; j_gene: TRBJ2-2; v_gene: TRBV9; CDR3nt: TGTGCCAGCAGCTCAGTAGGGGCAGGGCCGAACACCGGGGAGCTGTTTTTT; CDR3aa: CASSSVGAGPNTGELFF
abundance: .; d_gene: TRBD1; j_gene: TRBJ1-1; v_gene: TRBV12-5; CDR3nt: TGTGCTAGTGGTCCTGGGACAGGCCAGAACACTGAAGCTTTCTTT; CDR3aa: CASGPGTGQNTEAFF
abundance: .; d_gene: TRBD1; j_gene: TRBJ1-4; v_gene: TRBV7-8; CDR3nt: TGTGCCAGCAGCCACAGGGACAGGGGAGCGGAAAAACTGTTTTTT; CDR3aa: CASSHRDRGAEKLFF
abundance: .; d_gene: TRBD1; j_gene: TRBJ1-6; v_gene: TRBV10-3; CDR3nt: TGTGCCATCAGTCTACGGGACAGGGGACTGGGGAATTCACCCCTCCACTTT; CDR3aa: CAISLRDRGLGNSPLHF
abundance: .; d_gene: TRBD1; j_gene: TRBJ1-2; v_gene: TRBV6-6; CDR3nt: TGTGCCAGCACTATTAACCGGGACAGGGACGGCTACACCTTC; CDR3aa: CASTINRDRDGYTF
abundance: .; d_gene: .; j_gene: TRBJ1-2; v_gene: TRBV15; CDR3nt: TGTGCCACCAGCAGAGTGGACAAGGGCTACACCTTC; CDR3aa: CATSRVDKGYTF
abundance: .; d_gene: .; j_gene: TRBJ1-2; v_gene: TRBV5-6; CDR3nt: TGTGCCAGCAGCTTGTATGACCGGGATGGCTACACCTTC; CDR3aa: CASSLYDRDGYTF
abundance: .; d_gene: TRBD2; j_gene: TRBJ2-1; v_gene: TRBV6-5; CDR3nt: TGTGCCAGCAGTTACTCTGGGGGGGATTACAATGAGCAGTTCTTC; CDR3aa: CASSYSGGDYNEQFF
abundance: .; d_gene: .; j_gene: TRBJ2-1; v_gene: TRBV5-1; CDR3nt: TGCGCCAGCAGCTTGGCAGGGAACAATGAGCAGTTCTTC; CDR3aa: CASSLAGNNEQFF
abundance: .; d_gene: TRBD1; j_gene: TRBJ1-1; v_gene: TRBV6-5; CDR3nt: TGTGCCAGCAGTAACCACGACACAGGGGTCACTGAAGCTTTCTTT; CDR3aa: CASSNHDTGVTEAFF
abundance: once; d_gene: TRBD1; j_gene: TRBJ2-3; v_gene: TRBV6-2/TRBV6-3; CDR3nt: TGTGCCAGCAGTTACCCTGGACAGGCCACAGATACGCAGTATTTT; CDR3aa: CASSYPGQATDTQYF
abundance: .; d_gene: .; j_gene: TRBJ1-6; v_gene: TRBV4-3; CDR3nt: TGCGCCAGCAGCCAAGAACGGCAGGACAGCTCCTATAATTCACCCCTCCACTTT; CDR3aa: CASSQERQDSSYNSPLHF
abundance: .; d_gene: .; j_gene: TRBJ2-5; v_gene: TRBV27; CDR3nt: TGTGCCACCTCAGGCCATGAGACCCAGTACTTC; CDR3aa: CATSGHETQYF
abundance: few; d_gene: TRBD1; j_gene: TRBJ1-5; v_gene: TRBV30; CDR3nt: TGTGCCTGGAGTGCTGGACAGGCCGGCAATCAGCCCCAGCATTTT; CDR3aa: CAWSAGQAGNQPQHF
abundance: few; d_gene: .; j_gene: TRBJ1-1; v_gene: TRBV6-5; CDR3nt: TGTGCCAGCAGTTCTCTAGGGGGGAACACTGAAGCTTTCTTT; CDR3aa: CASSSLGGNTEAFF
abundance: .; d_gene: .; j_gene: TRBJ1-5; v_gene: TRBV18; CDR3nt: TGTGCCAGCTCACCAAGGGACACGAACAGCAATCAGCCCCAGCATTTT; CDR3aa: CASSPRDTNSNQPQHF
abundance: .; d_gene: .; j_gene: TRBJ1-2; v_gene: TRBV19; CDR3nt: TGTGCCAGTAGTATAGACGCCTCAGGGAATGGGTATGGCTACACCTTC; CDR3aa: CASSIDASGNGYGYTF
abundance: .; d_gene: TRBD1; j_gene: TRBJ2-7; v_gene: TRBV19; CDR3nt: TGTGCCAGTAGTCCCCGCTCAGGGGGTAGTGGCGACGAGCAGTACTTC; CDR3aa: CASSPRSGGSGDEQYF
abundance: .; d_gene: TRBD1; j_gene: TRBJ1-6; v_gene: TRBV2; CDR3nt: TGTGCCAGCAGTGAAAATCGACAGGGTTTTCTGTGGAATAATTCACCCCTCCACTTT; CDR3aa: CASSENRQGFLWNNSPLHF
abundance: .; d_gene: TRBD1; j_gene: TRBJ2-2; v_gene: TRBV2; CDR3nt: TGTGCCAGCAGTGTAAGAGACAGGGGCTTGGCCGGGGAGCTGTTTTTT; CDR3aa: CASSVRDRGLAGELFF
abundance: .; d_gene: .; j_gene: TRBJ2-1; v_gene: TRBV7-3; CDR3nt: TGTGCCAGCAGCTTAAACCCAGGGCGGAGCTCCTACAATGAGCAGTTCTTC; CDR3aa: CASSLNPGRSSYNEQFF
abundance: .; d_gene: TRBD1; j_gene: TRBJ1-1; v_gene: TRBV19; CDR3nt: TGTGCCAGTAGGAACAGGGGGACGACTGAAGCTTTCTTT; CDR3aa: CASRNRGTTEAFF
abundance: .; d_gene: TRBD2; j_gene: TRBJ2-7; v_gene: TRBV3-1/TRBV3-2; CDR3nt: TGTGCCAGCAGCCAAGATTTAGGACTAGCGGGGTCCGAGCAGTACTTC; CDR3aa: CASSQDLGLAGSEQYF
abundance: .; d_gene: .; j_gene: TRBJ1-1; v_gene: TRBV7-9; CDR3nt: TGTGCCAGCAGTTCAAGGAGAGACAGCCTAATGAGTGAAGCTTTCTTT; CDR3aa: CASSSRRDSLMSEAFF
abundance: .; d_gene: TRBD2; j_gene: TRBJ2-1; v_gene: TRBV7-3; CDR3nt: TGTGCCAGCAGCTTAATGGCTAGCGGGGGCCCCTCCTACAATGAGCAGTTCTTC; CDR3aa: CASSLMASGGPSYNEQFF
abundance: once; d_gene: TRBD2; j_gene: TRBJ2-7; v_gene: TRBV2; CDR3nt: TGTGCCAGCAGTCCCGGACTAGCGGGGGCACCCTCCTACGAGCAGTACTTC; CDR3aa: CASSPGLAGAPSYEQYF
abundance: .; d_gene: .; j_gene: TRBJ1-1; v_gene: TRBV7-2; CDR3nt: TGTGCCAGCAGCTTAGTAGGTCTACAGACCACCGCTGAAGCTTTCTTT; CDR3aa: CASSLVGLQTTAEAFF
abundance: .; d_gene: TRBD1; j_gene: TRBJ1-2; v_gene: TRBV7-2; CDR3nt: TGTGCCAGCAGCGCACAGGGGAGAGAGGGCTACACCTTC; CDR3aa: CASSAQGREGYTF
abundance: .; d_gene: .; j_gene: TRBJ2-7; v_gene: TRBV14; CDR3nt: TGTGCCAGCAGCCAAGATGGGTGGGACACTAGCTCCTACGAGCAGTACTTC; CDR3aa: CASSQDGWDTSSYEQYF
abundance: .; d_gene: TRBD1; j_gene: TRBJ1-6; v_gene: TRBV27; CDR3nt: TGTACCAGCGGGACAGTTAATTCACCCCTCCACTTT; CDR3aa: CTSGTVNSPLHF
abundance: .; d_gene: TRBD2; j_gene: TRBJ2-2; v_gene: TRBV15; CDR3nt: TGTGCCACCAGCAGACGGAGCGGTGGACTAGTCTCCGCCGGGGAGCTGTTTTTT; CDR3aa: CATSRRSGGLVSAGELFF
abundance: .; d_gene: .; j_gene: TRBJ1-6; v_gene: TRBV27; CDR3nt: TGTGCCAGCAGTACAGACATCCTAAGCTCCTATAATTCACCCCTCCACTTT; CDR3aa: CASSTDILSSYNSPLHF